The rows below give T cell receptor beta chains drawn from one sample of a study of neoadjuvant nivolumab and ipilimumab in lung cancer. Assay: immunoSEQ multiplex PCR; the TCRdb copy retains only in-frame clones and omits some. The sample holds over 950 clones; roughly 80% are singletons and the top ten take just under 6.5%. Sequencing used adjacent normal lung tissue, obtained after neoadjuvant nivolumab, alone or with ipilimumab, at or shortly before surgery. These receptors were obtained from an adult with non-small cell lung cancer. CDR3s include the opening cysteine and the closing phenylalanine or tryptophan.

TRBJ2-3,TRBV7-2,CASRRSSSSPTDTQYF
TRBJ2-7,TRBV5-5,CASSSYRNPLGPVYF
TRBJ2-1,TRBV4-3,CASSQERGDEQFF
TRBJ2-1,TRBV5-5,CASSFGEQFF
TRBJ2-7,TRBV5-5,CASSLGARGLYEQYF
TRBJ1-2,TRBV10-3,CATIGQPYGYTF
TRBJ1-5,TRBV19,CASSIGEVNQPQHF
TRBJ2-3,TRBV7-9,CASSLGQSFTDTQYF
TRBJ1-1,TRBV14,CASSQGSSTGLNTEAFF
TRBJ2-7,TRBV27,CASSSRWTSGGVYEQYF
TRBJ1-1,TRBV18,CASSSSRSSNSGEAFF
TRBJ2-2,TRBV4-3,CASSQGFERGTGELFF
TRBJ2-7,TRBV6-5,CASSYSVAGGLYEQYF
TRBJ2-7,TRBV5-6,CASSSRGGGYEQYF
TRBJ1-2,TRBV1,CTSRVIVVRKTYGYTF
TRBJ1-1,TRBV2,CASRGQWNTEAFF
TRBJ1-1,TRBV30,CAWSRGDRDSAEAFF
TRBJ2-7,TRBV2,CASSPLAGGPSAQYF
TRBJ2-4,TRBV7-2,CASSLTSGTQNIQYF
TRBJ1-6,TRBV30,CARNRGGYNSPLHF
TRBJ2-7,TRBV30,CAWSAGHTYEQYF
TRBJ1-2,TRBV7-2,CASSSNQGQDHGYTF
TRBJ1-2,TRBV28,CASTTGGYGYTF
TRBJ2-1,TRBV30,CASTHGLEQFF
TRBJ2-3,TRBV9,CASSVGDSMGTSTDTQYF
TRBJ1-2,TRBV5-4,CASSFHLTADYGYTF
TRBJ2-7,TRBV30,CAWGSYEQYF
TRBJ1-5,TRBV2,CASSENQGSQPQHF
TRBJ1-2,TRBV5-8,CASSRKQGASNYGYTF
TRBJ2-7,TRBV7-8,CASSLGRGYAYEQYF
TRBJ2-7,TRBV5-1,CASSSGGGTSSYEQYF
TRBJ1-1,TRBV5-1,CASSPGQGSVTEAFF
TRBJ1-2,TRBV2,CASSGHFTDYGYTF
TRBJ1-5,TRBV7-2,CASSPQVGRGNQPQHF
TRBJ2-4,TRBV6-1,CASRETGAKNIQYF
TRBJ2-2,TRBV30,CAWSVIFTGELFF
TRBJ2-5,TRBV10-3,CAISEFGGQETQYF
TRBJ2-5,TRBV27,CASSLWTGGGETQYF
TRBJ1-6,TRBV2,CASSDRNSPLHF
TRBJ2-3,TRBV4-2,CASSPSLGTVPHTDTQYF
TRBJ1-2,TRBV2,CASSESNRRQGYTF
TRBJ1-6,TRBV30,CAWSAGQDNSPLHF
TRBJ2-1,TRBV11-1,CASRKAGGPVNEQFF
TRBJ2-5,TRBV6-5,CASRAGAGGVETQYF
TRBJ2-5,TRBV10-3,CAISEPGGGGLQETQYF
TRBJ2-2,TRBV29-1,CSVEGLDRGESGELFF
TRBJ2-1,TRBV5-5,CASSPRAESYNEQFF
TRBJ2-3,TRBV14,CASSQDVSGGGQMAQYF
TRBJ1-2,TRBV30,CAWSVGYGYTF
TRBJ1-2,TRBV27,CASRGVEGYTF
TRBJ2-7,TRBV28,CASSLIGGVYEQYF
TRBJ2-7,TRBV6-5,CASSPRGRVTEQYF
TRBJ1-2,TRBV2,CASTGQVAYGYTF
TRBJ1-2,TRBV10-2,CATQGTGGSGYTF
TRBJ2-7,TRBV5-5,CASSLEWGPSYEQYF
TRBJ2-4,TRBV6-1,CASSEAPAGPKNIQYF